This TCR beta chain was captured in a study of blood T cell repertoires in COVID-19. Study details: The samples span acute and convalescent COVID-19 from the United States, Italy and Spain. The analysed material was cDNA or gDNA that came from T cells, B-cell-depleted T cells, or PBMCs.

The CDR3 sequence is 12 residues long. Germline CDR1 is SQVTM and CDR2 is ANQGSEA. V was pared by 4 bases and J by 4 bases, with 0 bases of the junction left unmatched. As originally analysed: Using reference gene primer amplification, nucleated cell counts were estimated. Repertoires were generated with immunoSEQ multiplex PCR, while TCRdb's copy carries only in-frame clones and drops some. That table gives V, J and clone size, and the DNA gave D and trimming. Counted here are about 240,000 clones, approximately 85% occurring once; the ten biggest clones make up around 4.7%. This TCR was recovered from a woman in her sixties or seventies with acute or convalescent COVID-19. This sequence joins TRBV29-1 and TRBJ2-3; 9 positions agree with TRBD2. The sequencing sample was made of peripheral blood. Here the CDR3 reads CSVGTSADTQYF. CDR3 DNA: TGCAGCGTTGGGACTAGCGCAGATACGCAGTATTTT.